This T cell receptor beta chain was recovered during a study of sequential checkpoint blockade in melanoma. Study summary: Arm A got nivolumab then ipilimumab; arm B the reverse, 1:1.

Here immunoSEQ multiplex PCR was the method, and the copy in TCRdb shows in-frame clones only, minus some. The repertoire has about 38,000 clones, 70% to 90% of them found once; the top ten carry 9.5% to 15%. Sample treatment: randomized to nivolumab then ipilimumab (arm A) or the reverse (arm B). DNA-damaging chemotherapy had not been given to any patient beforehand. This CDR3 region has 16 residues. Germline V gene sequence: CDR1 MDHEN, CDR2 SYDVKM. V was cut by 7 bases and J by 0 bases, with 19 bases left in between. This TCR was sampled from a human donor with melanoma. This specimen was CD8+ T cells sorted from blood (inferred from file names), taken from a patient given nivolumab and ipilimumab in sequence. The chain is built from TRBV28 and TRBJ2-7; possibly TRBD1 for D (6 bases). DNA of the CDR3: TGTGCCAGCACCCCGCTAACCAGGGGCAACTCCTACGAGCAGTACTTC. It is translated as CASTPLTRGNSYEQYF.